Listed here are 10 T cell receptor beta chains from one sample, sequenced in a study of T cell changes during pregnancy in multiple sclerosis. TCRdb's copy holds only in-frame clones and misses some; the assay was immunoSEQ multiplex PCR. The sample includes 60,000 or so clones, about 88% of them seen just once. Sequences were derived from peripheral blood, sampled in the first trimester of pregnancy. The source of these receptors is a female donor with multiple sclerosis, enrolled in a pregnancy study.

The chain employs TRBV7-9 and TRBJ2-3, with 12 bases lining up with TRBD1. The CDR3 is made up of 18 amino acids. CDR1 and CDR2 (germline): SEHNR, FQNEAQ (reference sequence). V dropped 0 bases and J dropped 4; count of bases not matched to a gene: 8. CDR3 in DNA: TGTGCCAGCAGCTTAGCTAGTGGGACAGGGGGCCTGCCAGATACGCAGTATTTT. Translating gives CASSLASGTGGLPDTQYF.

The chain uses TRBV5-1 and TRBJ2-2; 12 bases line up with TRBD2. The ends lost 9 bases at V and 8 bases at J; junction bases unmatched: 17. Germline values: CDR1 SGHRS, CDR2 YFSETQ. This CDR3 is built from 17 residues. CDR3 DNA: TGCGCCATTCAGCCCTGGGGGCTAGCGGGGGGGAGGGGGGAGCTGTTTTTT. This translates into CAIQPWGLAGGRGELFF. Full variable domain (rest looked up from reference TRBV5-1 and TRBJ2-2): KAGVTQTPRYLIKTRGQQVTLSCSPISGHRSVSWYQQTPGQGLQFLFEYFSETQRNKGNFPGRFSGRQFSNSRSEMNVSTLELGDSALYLCAIQPWGLAGGRGELFFGEGSRLTVL.

V gene TRBV5-1 combines with J gene TRBJ1-4; 8 bases are shared with TRBD1. V was clipped by 4 bases and J by 7 bases; unmatched bases: 3. The length of the CDR3 is 13 residues. Germline-derived CDR1 and CDR2 are SGHRS and YFSETQ. Here the CDR3 reads CASSGGTGEKLFF. In nucleotides, the CDR3 is TGCGCCAGCAGCGGGGGGACAGGTGAAAAACTGTTTTTT.

The gene calls are TRBV29-1 and TRBJ1-2; TRBD1 is a possible D gene (6 bases). Germline V CDR1 and CDR2: SQVTM, ANQGSEA. The CDR3 consists of 12 residues. The germline V and J ends were trimmed by 7 bases and 5 bases, with 14 bases remaining between them. The CDR3 spells CSASGDGYGYTF. The CDR3 coding sequence is TGCAGCGCTTCAGGGGATGGGTATGGCTACACCTTC.

This rearrangement joins TRBV5-1 to TRBJ1-4; 7 nucleotides align to TRBD1. Germline V lookup: CDR1 SGHRS, CDR2 YFSETQ. V shed 4 bases, J shed 8 bases, and the junction held 2 bases outside the gene matches. The CDR3 runs 12 residues. DNA for the CDR3: TGCGCCAGCAGCAGGGGACAGGAAAAACTGTTTTTT. It yields the protein CASSRGQEKLFF. Using reference TRBV5-1 and TRBJ1-4 for the parts outside the CDR3, the full variable domain is KAGVTQTPRYLIKTRGQQVTLSCSPISGHRSVSWYQQTPGQGLQFLFEYFSETQRNKGNFPGRFSGRQFSNSRSEMNVSTLELGDSALYLCASSRGQEKLFFGSGTQLSVL.

This sequence joins TRBV7-6 and TRBJ1-2, with 7 nucleotides matching TRBD1. V trimming: 5 bases; J trimming: 7 bases; junction bases outside the gene matches: 13. Germline V gives CDR1 SGHVS, CDR2 FNYEAQ. The CDR3 loop spans 15 amino acids. This CDR3 is CASSRSATGWSGYTF. CDR3 nucleotides: TGTGCCAGCAGCCGTTCCGCGACAGGGTGGAGTGGCTACACCTTC. The full variable domain, its missing parts supplied by reference TRBV7-6 and TRBJ1-2, is GAGVSQSPRYKVTKRGQDVALRCDPISGHVSLYWYRQALGQGPEFLTYFNYEAQQDKSGLPNDRFSAERPEGSISTLTIQRTEQRDSAMYRCASSRSATGWSGYTFGSGTRLTVV.

This chain connects TRBV13 to TRBJ1-6, with 7 bases lining up with TRBD1. Germline V lookup: CDR1 PRHDT, CDR2 FYEKMQ (reference sequence). With V trimmed by 5 bases and J by 7 bases, 17 bases remained unmatched. The CDR3 extends over 18 amino acids. The CDR3 loop reads CASSITLHRDSRNSPLHF. The CDR3 DNA follows: TGTGCCAGCAGCATTACTCTTCATAGGGACAGCCGAAATTCACCCCTCCACTTT.

V usage is TRBV6-5 and J usage is TRBJ1-6; D unclear. Germline loops: CDR1 MNHEY, CDR2 SVGAGI. The V and J ends lost 6 bases and 6 bases respectively, with 9 bases between them. The CDR3 has 13 residues. CDR3 region: CASRPGLNSPLHF. In nucleotides, the CDR3 is TGTGCCAGCAGACCGGGTCTTAATTCACCCCTCCACTTT.

This chain links TRBV30 with TRBJ2-1; TRBD1 aligns across 8 bases. The CDR3 has 14 amino acids. J lost 13 bases, V lost 3 bases, and 14 bases had no gene match. CDR1 and CDR2 (germline): GTSNPN, SVGIG (reference sequence). In DNA, the CDR3 is TGTGCCTGGAGCCCCGAGGCAGGGGGCCTACTTCAGTTCTTC. Its protein is CAWSPEAGGLLQFF.

This clone was detected a few times. V and J are TRBV7-6 and TRBJ1-1; 8 bases fit TRBD1. The CDR3 consists of 16 residues. V shed 4 bases and J 4 bases; nucleotides not matched to a gene: 11. Germline CDR1 reads SGHVS; CDR2 reads FNYEAQ. CDR3 nucleotides: TGTGCCAGCAGCTACCCGTTACAGGGGGAGGGCACTGAAGCTTTCTTT. Its translation is CASSYPLQGEGTEAFF.